This T cell receptor (beta chain) was documented in a study of blood T cell repertoires in COVID-19. Across the study: Acute and convalescent COVID-19 specimens originated in the United States, Italy and Spain. Sources were T cells, B-cell-depleted T cells, or PBMCs; the material itself was cDNA or gDNA.

Original analysis: From reference gene primer amplification, estimates of nucleated cell counts were derived. TCRdb keeps only in-frame clones here, not all; method: immunoSEQ multiplex PCR. V and J calls and clone size are those listed in that table; D and trimming were worked out from the DNA. The sample records 470,000 or so clones, over 75% being singletons. The receptor's source is a human donor in a cohort sampled during active COVID-19. The sample consisted of peripheral blood.

In DNA, the CDR3 is TGTGCCAGCAGCAAAGAGGTCGGGACAGGGGACTACAATGAGCAGTTCTTC. It yields the protein CASSKEVGTGDYNEQFF. This chain links TRBV21-1 with TRBJ2-1; TRBD1 is the table's D call and was not checked against the DNA. TRBV21-1 is shown as a pseudogene. This CDR3 has 17 residues.